Given below is one TCR beta chain in context. This sample was taken from a study of shared clonotypes between healthy human individuals. As defined, naive CD8 cells were CD45RO-negative and positively selected for CCR7, with terminally differentiated effector memory CD45RA+ cells excluded. Each subset's genomic DNA was shared equally among a number of immunoSEQ plates. Profiled with immunoSEQ multiplex PCR; TCRdb holds only in-frame clones, not every one. This sample has about 2 million clones, with just under 95% found just once. The germline CDR1 and CDR2 sequences are SGHTA and FQGNSA. Trimming took 3 bases from V and 1 from J, leaving 10 bases between them. The CDR3 contains 15 residues.

The chain links TRBV7-2 to TRBJ1-5; a possible D gene is TRBD1 (5 bases). The sequence was collected from a man aged 18 to 30 in good health. The sequenced material came from naive CD8+ T cells sorted from blood. The CDR3 DNA reads TGTGCCAGCAGCTTGGCGGGACGGAGCAATCAGCCCCAGCATTTT. Protein: CASSLAGRSNQPQHF.